This paragraph covers one TCR beta chain sequence. Antigen specificity is unknown. TCRdb used MiXCR to reprocess the RT-PCR reads, holding one entry per CDR3 protein. The repertoire holds 550,000 to 800,000 distinct CDR3 sequences, with approximately 14% as singletons. This sample is drawn from a study of response to subunit inactivated influenza vaccine. The J segment lost 3 bases and the V segment lost 6 bases, leaving 5 bases of the junction unmatched. This CDR3 is built from 14 residues. Germline V gives CDR1 MNHEY, CDR2 SVGEGT. The study's findings and limits: It was suggested by the authors that few new T cells are recruited by each seasonal influenza vaccination.

This chain uses TRBV6-2 or TRBV6-3 with TRBJ2-7, with TRBD2 matching over 10 bases. The TCR sequence derives from a man in his forties or fifties who received an inactivated influenza vaccine. Sample: PBMCs from blood, taken 11 to 12 days after vaccination. The CDR3 DNA reads as TGTGCCAGCAGACCTAGCGGGGGCCTCTACGAGCAGTACTTC. Translation gives CASRPSGGLYEQYF.